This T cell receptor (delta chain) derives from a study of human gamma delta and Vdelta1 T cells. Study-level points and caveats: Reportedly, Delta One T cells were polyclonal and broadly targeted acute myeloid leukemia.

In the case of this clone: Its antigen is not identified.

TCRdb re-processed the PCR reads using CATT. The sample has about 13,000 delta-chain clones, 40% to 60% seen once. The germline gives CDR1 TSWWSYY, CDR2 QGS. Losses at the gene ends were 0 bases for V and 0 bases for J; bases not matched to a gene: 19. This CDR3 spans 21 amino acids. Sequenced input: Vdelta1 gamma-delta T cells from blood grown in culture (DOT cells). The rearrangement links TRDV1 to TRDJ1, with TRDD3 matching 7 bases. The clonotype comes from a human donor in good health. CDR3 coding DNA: TGTGCTCTTGGGGAACTAGTATTGATCCCGCTCGTGGGGGAATACACCGATAAACTCATCTTT. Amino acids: CALGELVLIPLVGEYTDKLIF.